Below, 26 T cell receptor beta chains from the same sample are listed, as sequenced in a study of CD8+CD57+ T cells in acquired aplastic anemia. The TCR beta profiling, which covered VDJ combination and CDR3 sequence, was carried out using genomic DNA as the template. TCRdb re-derived calls from the reads in MiXCR, one entry per CDR3 protein. The sample has about 120,000 distinct CDR3 sequences; less than 50% are singletons. Patients chosen for sequencing had CD8+CD57+ cells that had expanded, as shown by flow cytometry. The sequenced sample consisted of sorted CD4+, CD8+, or CD8+CD57+ T cells (not recorded which) from PBMCs. The receptors come from a human donor with aplastic anemia.

This chain connects TRBV5-1 to TRBJ2-5, with 9 bases identical to TRBD1. V gave up 2 bases and J gave up 5 bases; unmatched junction bases: 10. The CDR3 has 16 residues. Germline assignment: CDR1 SGHRS and CDR2 YFSETQ. CDR3 amino acids: CASSFTTGTGSETQYF. The CDR3 DNA is TGCGCCAGCAGCTTCACCACCGGGACAGGGAGTGAGACCCAGTACTTC.

The chain carries TRBV29-1 and TRBJ2-7; no clear D gene. The CDR3 is 13 amino acids. The V end lost 6 bases, the J end lost 3 bases, and 15 bases lay between the germline ends. Germline V lookup: CDR1 SQVTM, CDR2 ANQGSEA. CDR3 sequence (DNA): TGCAGCGTAAACCCAGGAATAGGCTACGAGCAGTACTTC. Translated, it gives CSVNPGIGYEQYF.

The chain combines TRBV25-1 with TRBJ2-3, with D maybe TRBD1 (5 bases). Trimming left V 2 bases short and J 10 bases short, with 22 bases between. Germline-derived CDR1 and CDR2 are MGHDK and SYGVNS. The CDR3 loop spans 16 amino acids. The CDR3 region has the DNA TGTGCCAGCAGTGAACAGGGCCTACGGGCGAATAGAGCGCAGTATTTT. The encoded protein is CASSEQGLRANRAQYF.

This clonotype has a count of ten or more. The V and J genes are TRBV7-9 and TRBJ1-4, with no clear D. Germline CDR1 and CDR2: SEHNR and FQNEAQ (reference sequence). The CDR3 covers 15 residues. V lost 4 bases and J lost 3, with 12 bases in between. The CDR3 nucleotides read TGTGCCAGCAGCTCTGATGGAGGTGCTAATGAAAAACTGTTTTTT. This encodes CASSSDGGANEKLFF. Drawing the rest from reference TRBV7-9 and TRBJ1-4, the complete variable domain is DTGVSQNPRHKITKRGQNVTFRCDPISEHNRLYWYRQTLGQGPEFLTYFQNEAQLEKSRLLSDRFSAERPKGSFSTLEIQRTEQGDSAMYLCASSSDGGANEKLFFGSGTQLSVL.

This clonotype was observed many times. The genes are TRBV12-3 or TRBV12-4 and TRBJ1-3, with D possibly matching TRBD1 (6 bases). V gave up 5 bases and J gave up 0 bases, with 11 bases separating them. The CDR3 covers 15 residues. The CDR3 DNA follows: TGTGCCAGCAGTCCCGGACAGCCCTCTGGAAACACCATATATTTT. The encoded protein is CASSPGQPSGNTIYF.

This clonotype was counted ten times or more. The chain carries TRBV7-9 and TRBJ2-5; 13 bases map to TRBD2. V lost 5 bases, J lost 5 bases, and 5 bases stayed unmatched. The CDR3 runs 15 residues. Looked up from germline, CDR1 is SEHNR and CDR2 is FQNEAQ (reference sequence). The CDR3 spells CASSTSGGATETQYF. The DNA of the CDR3 is TGTGCCAGCAGCACTAGCGGGGGGGCGACGGAGACCCAGTACTTC.

This clonotype came up a few times. This may be a read error, as it is one base from a much larger clone. The CDR3 DNA sequence: TGCGCCAGCAGCCATACTGGCAGGCAAGAGACCCAGTACTTC. Translation gives CASSHTGRQETQYF. The V and J genes are TRBV4-3 and TRBJ2-5, with D unclear. Germline V lookup: CDR1 LGHNA, CDR2 YSLEER. V lost 3 bases and J lost 2, with 10 bases in between. The CDR3 runs 14 residues.

This clonotype has ten or more counts. V usage is TRBV19 and J usage is TRBJ2-6; no firm D call. V lost 10 bases and J lost 0, with 13 bases in between. Germline V gene data show CDR1 as LNHDA and CDR2 as SQIVND (reference sequence). The CDR3 has 15 residues. CDR3 protein: CATTSRRSGANVLTF. The CDR3 DNA is TGTGCCACCACGAGCAGACGCTCTGGGGCCAACGTCCTGACTTTC.

There are many counts of this clonotype. The chain links TRBV4-3 to TRBJ2-5; D possibly corresponds to TRBD1 (5 bases). The CDR3 totals 13 residues. Germline CDR1 and CDR2: LGHNA and YSLEER. V was cut by 4 bases and J by 5 bases, with 11 bases left in between. This CDR3 reads CASSPGHKETQYF. The CDR3, as DNA: TGCGCCAGCAGCCCTGGACATAAGGAGACCCAGTACTTC.

This sequence joins TRBV19 and TRBJ1-2; 9 nucleotides align to TRBD1. The germline V gene has CDR1 LNHDA and CDR2 SQIVND (reference sequence). V lost 5 bases to trimming and J lost 8 bases; unmatched junction nucleotides: 9. CDR3 length: 14 amino acids. Here the CDR3 reads CASSPDRGTGGYTF. Written as DNA, the CDR3 is TGTGCCAGTAGTCCGGACAGGGGAACGGGCGGCTACACCTTC.

This clonotype was seen repeatedly, ten times or more. The chain recombines TRBV12-3 or TRBV12-4 with TRBJ2-5; 12 positions agree with TRBD2. The CDR3 is made up of 16 amino acids. The V segment lost 3 bases and the J segment 2 bases; nucleotides outside the gene matches: 4. The CDR3, as DNA: TGTGCCAGCAGTTTTAGCCTAGCGGGGGGGCAAGAGACCCAGTACTTC. Protein product: CASSFSLAGGQETQYF.

In its sample, this clonotype was seen many times. In DNA, the CDR3 is TGTGCCAGTAGACCCGGGACAGGGGCCAACGGGCCTTACACTGAAGCTTTCTTT. Residues: CASRPGTGANGPYTEAFF. This sequence joins TRBV19 and TRBJ1-1; 10 nucleotides align to TRBD1. Trimming at V came to 6 bases and at J to 3 bases, leaving 16 bases not matched to a gene. The CDR3 covers 18 residues. Germline V gene data show CDR1 as LNHDA and CDR2 as SQIVND (reference sequence).

The chain is built from TRBV10-3 and TRBJ2-5, with TRBD2 identical over 12 bases. This CDR3 contains 16 residues. From germline, CDR1 is ENHRY and CDR2 SYGVKD. V lost 8 bases and J lost 3; bases outside the gene matches: 10. As DNA, the CDR3 is TGTGCCATCCGGGGCGGACTAGCGGGGTTTGAAGAGACCCAGTACTTC. It translates to CAIRGGLAGFEETQYF.

This clonotype was recorded many times. The rearrangement uses TRBV7-2 and TRBJ1-2; D is uncertain. V dropped 1 base and J dropped 5 bases, with 5 bases sitting between them. This CDR3 comprises 12 residues. In germline, CDR1 is SGHTA, CDR2 FQGNSA. CDR3 sequence: CASSLGGYGYTF. CDR3 DNA sequence: TGTGCCAGCAGCTTAGGAGGGTATGGCTACACCTTC.

This clonotype was recorded many times. The rearrangement joins TRBV11-2 to TRBJ1-1; D uncertain. V lost 0 bases to trimming and J lost 11 bases, with 10 bases between them. This CDR3 is built from 12 residues. CDR1 and CDR2 (germline): SGHAT, FQNNGV. CDR3 coding DNA: TGTGCCAGCAGCTTAGATCGGCAGGTCGCTTTCTTT. It yields the protein CASSLDRQVAFF.

Many counts were recorded for this clonotype. The rearrangement joins TRBV19 to TRBJ1-1; D gene ambiguous. V was clipped by 5 bases and J by 4 bases, with 11 bases between them. The CDR3 has 13 residues. Germline V gives CDR1 LNHDA, CDR2 SQIVND (reference sequence). The CDR3 loop is CASSSWGGTEAFF. CDR3 nucleotides: TGTGCCAGTAGTTCATGGGGAGGCACTGAAGCTTTCTTT. The full variable domain, rest sourced from reference TRBV19 and TRBJ1-1, is DGGITQSPKYLFRKEGQNVTLSCEQNLNHDAMYWYRQDPGQGLRLIYYSQIVNDFQKGDIAEGYSVSREKKESFPLTVTSAQKNPTAFYLCASSSWGGTEAFFGQGTRLTVV.

This clonotype was recorded at least ten times. The chain combines TRBV6-6 with TRBJ2-7, with 7 positions matching TRBD1. CDR3 length: 14 amino acids. After removal of 2 bases from V and 4 bases from J, the junction contained 5 bases not matched to a gene. Germline CDR1 and CDR2: MNHNY and SVGAGI (reference sequence). CDR3 DNA: TGTGCCAGCAGTTACCCCCACAGGGGATACGAGCAGTACTTC. Its translation: CASSYPHRGYEQYF.

This chain connects TRBV19 to TRBJ2-5; tentatively, D is TRBD1 or TRBD2 (5 bases each). V lost 3 bases and J 5 bases, leaving 13 bases between the germline ends. The CDR3 covers 14 residues. CDR1 is LNHDA, CDR2 SQIVND, per germline (reference sequence). The CDR3 spells CASSIGTGIETQYF. In DNA form, the CDR3 reads TGTGCCAGTAGTATCGGGACCGGGATTGAGACCCAGTACTTC.

This clonotype was found many times. The rearrangement joins TRBV20-1 to TRBJ2-2; tentative D call: TRBD2 (6 bases). Trimming took 4 bases from V and 2 from J, leaving 11 bases between them. The CDR3 runs to 14 residues. CDR1 and CDR2 (germline): DFQATT, SNEGSKA (reference sequence). The CDR3 here is CSAIGEVNTGELFF. The CDR3 coding sequence is TGCAGTGCTATCGGGGAGGTCAACACCGGGGAGCTGTTTTTT.

This clonotype was detected many times. The chain joins TRBV11-3 to TRBJ2-7; D remains unclear. Trimming took 5 bases from V and 2 from J, leaving 10 bases between them. The CDR3 has 13 amino acids. In germline, CDR1 is SGHNT, CDR2 YENEEA. The CDR3 is CASSTPSAYEQYV. CDR3 nucleotide sequence: TGTGCCAGCAGCACCCCAAGTGCCTACGAGCAGTACGTC.

This clonotype showed up many times. The chain joins TRBV9 to TRBJ1-1; possible D gene TRBD1, 6 bases. V dropped 5 bases and J dropped 6 bases, with 14 bases sitting between them. This CDR3 has 13 amino acids. The V gene's germline CDR1 is SGDLS and CDR2 YYNGEE. CDR3 sequence (DNA): TGTGCCAGCAGAGGAACAGGGAGATCTGAAGCTTTCTTT. Protein: CASRGTGRSEAFF.

This clonotype was seen repeatedly, ten times or more. The chain couples TRBV7-2 to TRBJ2-1; D is unresolved. CDR1 and CDR2 from the germline V gene are SGHTA and FQGNSA. Trimming left V 2 bases short and J 8 bases short, with 22 bases between. The CDR3 consists of 17 residues. Here the CDR3 reads CASSLYRGTVSIYEQFF. CDR3 nucleotide sequence: TGTGCCAGCAGCTTATACAGAGGAACAGTCAGTATTTATGAGCAGTTCTTC.

This clonotype was detected many times. The chain combines TRBV20-1 with TRBJ2-3; D is perhaps TRBD1 or TRBD2 (5 bases each). The CDR3 extends over 14 amino acids. V shed 6 bases and J shed 2 bases, with 15 bases lying between them. CDR1 and CDR2 (germline): DFQATT, SNEGSKA (reference sequence). The CDR3 DNA is TGCAGTGCCCCATTAACCGGGGCCACAGATACGCAGTATTTT. Its protein product is CSAPLTGATDTQYF.

The sample holds one count of this clonotype. The rearrangement joins TRBV12-3 or TRBV12-4 to TRBJ2-3, with D maybe TRBD2 (6 bases). This CDR3 has 14 residues. Trimming cost V 0 bases and J 4 bases, with 8 bases left between them. The CDR3 DNA sequence: TGTGCCAGCAGTTTAGCGGGGGGATCAGATACGCAGTATTTT. This codes for CASSLAGGSDTQYF.

This clonotype appeared many times. The rearrangement joins TRBV3-1 to TRBJ1-2; D is unclear. The CDR3 runs to 14 residues. CDR1 is LGHDT and CDR2 is YNNKEL in the germline V gene (reference sequence). V gave up 4 bases and J gave up 6 bases, with 15 bases separating them. The CDR3 nucleotides read TGTGCCAGCAGCCCTGGACCCTATGGGGATGGCTACACCTTC. Protein: CASSPGPYGDGYTF. Complete variable domain (other parts from reference TRBV3-1 and TRBJ1-2): DTAVSQTPKYLVTQMGNDKSIKCEQNLGHDTMYWYKQDSKKFLKIMFSYNNKELIINETVPNRFSPKSPDKAHLNLHINSLELGDSAVYFCASSPGPYGDGYTFGSGTRLTVV.

This clonotype has ten or more counts. The CDR3 loop reads CASGVGGGNTIYF. The CDR3 nucleotides read TGCGCCAGCGGGGTGGGCGGAGGAAACACCATATATTTT. J is TRBJ1-3 and V is TRBV4-1, with unresolved D. Germline CDR1 reads MGHRA; CDR2 reads YSYEKL. V shed 8 bases and J shed 4 bases, with 12 bases lying between them. The CDR3 is 13 residues long.